Listed below are T cell receptor beta chains from one sample, sequenced in a study of siplizumab effects on memory and regulatory T cells. The repertoire was sequenced with immunoSEQ multiplex PCR; TCRdb's copy has only in-frame clones and lacks some. The table shows some 100,000 clones, with 94% occurring only once. Source material: Tregs sorted from blood. Receptors originate from a human donor in good health. CDR3s include the opening cysteine and the closing phenylalanine or tryptophan. A D gene is named only where the DNA matches it firmly. Clone size, where shown, is once, few, many, or a class for clones that have expanded.

TRBD2	-	TRBJ2-1	TRBV10-1	TGCGCCAGCAGTGTCCGGGTAGCGGGCTCCTACAATGAGCAGTTCTTC	CASSVRVAGSYNEQFF
-	-	TRBJ2-1	TRBV18	TGTGCCAGCTCACCAATAGTTCGGCAGTTCTTC	CASSPIVRQFF
-	-	TRBJ1-1	TRBV6-1	TGTGCCAGCAGTGGTCGTAGAGGGCACAGTAAAAATGAAGCTTTCTTT	CASSGRRGHSKNEAFF
-	-	TRBJ1-1	TRBV28	TGTGCCAGCAGGTCACAGGTCTCTGAAGCTTTCTTT	CASRSQVSEAFF
TRBD1	-	TRBJ1-3	TRBV2	TGTGCCAGCAGGATAGGACAGGCGGTTGGAAACACCATATATTTT	CASRIGQAVGNTIYF
-	-	TRBJ2-3	TRBV5-6	TGTGCCAGCAGCTTAATCACAGATACGCAGTATTTT	CASSLITDTQYF
-	-	TRBJ2-7	TRBV5-4	TGTGCCAGCAGCTTGGGAGAGGACGAGCAGTACTTC	CASSLGEDEQYF
-	-	TRBJ1-1	TRBV11-2	TGTGCCAGCAGCGGGAAGAGGGGAACGTCGACCACTGAAGCTTTCTTT	CASSGKRGTSTTEAFF
-	once	TRBJ2-5	TRBV18	TGTGCCAGCTCACCACGGGGTTTGGAGACCCAGTACTTC	CASSPRGLETQYF
-	-	TRBJ2-7	TRBV28	TGTGCCAGCAGTTTATTTCAGGGATCTCAGTCCGACGAGCAGTACTTC	CASSLFQGSQSDEQYF
-	-	TRBJ2-3	TRBV5-4	TGTGCCAGCAGCTTGCATGGCACAGATACGCAGTATTTT	CASSLHGTDTQYF
-	-	TRBJ2-3	TRBV11-3	TGTGCCAGCAGCAGCGCGGGGTGGGATACGCAGTATTTT	CASSSAGWDTQYF
-	-	TRBJ2-7	TRBV29-1	TGCAGCGTTGACGGGATAGACTACCTCAACCCCTACGAGCAGTACTTC	CSVDGIDYLNPYEQYF
TRBD1	-	TRBJ2-5	TRBV29-1	TGCAGCGTTGACAAACGACAGGGACAAGAGACCCAGTACTTC	CSVDKRQGQETQYF
TRBD2	-	TRBJ2-1	TRBV5-4	TGTGCCAGCAGCTCCCGGACTAGCGTTTACAATGAGCAGTTCTTC	CASSSRTSVYNEQFF
TRBD2	-	TRBJ2-7	TRBV28	TGTGCCAGCAGTTCCGGGGGGACTAGCGGGGGAGAGCAGTACTTC	CASSSGGTSGGEQYF
-	-	TRBJ1-5	TRBV18	TGTGCCAGCTCAATAGCCTCCACCAGGGGAAGCAATCAGCCCCAGCATTTT	CASSIASTRGSNQPQHF
TRBD2	-	TRBJ2-1	TRBV27	TGTGCCAGCAGTTTACGCCGGACTAGCGGGAACAATGAGCAGTTCTTC	CASSLRRTSGNNEQFF
-	-	TRBJ2-4	TRBV28	TGTGCCAGCAGTTATGCGACAGTGCCAGCCAAAAACATTCAGTACTTC	CASSYATVPAKNIQYF
-	-	TRBJ1-5	TRBV19	TGTGCCAGTAGATCAGGGGCTAGTTCCCCCAATCAGCCCCAGCATTTT	CASRSGASSPNQPQHF
-	-	TRBJ2-2	TRBV15	TGTGCCACCAGCAGAGCCTTAATAGAGGCCGGGGAGCTGTTTTTT	CATSRALIEAGELFF
-	-	TRBJ1-5	TRBV30	TGTGCCTGGACCGGAAACACGGGAATACAGCCCCAGCATTTT	CAWTGNTGIQPQHF
-	-	TRBJ2-7	TRBV18	TGTGCCAGCTCACCAGGAGTGCAGGGTGGGAACGAGCAGTACTTC	CASSPGVQGGNEQYF
TRBD1	-	TRBJ2-7	TRBV28	TGTGCCAGCAGACACCGGGACAGGGGGCGAGGCGAGCAGTACTTC	CASRHRDRGRGEQYF
-	-	TRBJ2-1	TRBV27	TGTGCCAGCAGTTTGACTAGACATGAGCAGTTCTTC	CASSLTRHEQFF
-	-	TRBJ1-1	TRBV28	TGTGCCAGCAGTTTACCCGGGCAGGGGCACACTGAAGCTTTCTTT	CASSLPGQGHTEAFF
TRBD1	-	TRBJ2-7	TRBV7-9	TGTGCCAGCAGCTTGACCGGGACAGGTTTGAACGAGCAGTACTTC	CASSLTGTGLNEQYF
TRBD1	-	TRBJ2-1	TRBV4-2	TGTGCCAGCAGCCAAGGGACAGGAAACAATGAGCAGTTCTTC	CASSQGTGNNEQFF
-	-	TRBJ2-1	TRBV9	TGTGCCAGCAGCGTAGAATTTACTGAGCAGTTCTTC	CASSVEFTEQFF
TRBD1	-	TRBJ1-5	TRBV28	TGTGCCAGCAGTCTGACAGGGCCCAATCAGCCCCAGCATTTT	CASSLTGPNQPQHF
-	-	TRBJ2-3	TRBV29-1	TGCAGCGTTGGGAGGGGACAATTTGGAGATACGCAGTATTTT	CSVGRGQFGDTQYF
TRBD1	-	TRBJ1-1	TRBV5-4	TGTGCCAGCAGCCCACCGGGACAGGGGAGGAGTGAAGCTTTCTTT	CASSPPGQGRSEAFF
-	-	TRBJ2-3	TRBV30	TGTGCCTGGCAGATGGTGGGGGGGGCCACAGATACGCAGTATTTT	CAWQMVGGATDTQYF
TRBD1	-	TRBJ1-6	TRBV6-5	TGTGCCAGCGGGTGGGACAGACAGAATTCACCCCTCCACTTT	CASGWDRQNSPLHF
TRBD2	-	TRBJ2-3	TRBV6-6	TGTGCCAGCAGTCCCCGGACTAGCGGGAGAGATACGCAGTATTTT	CASSPRTSGRDTQYF
-	-	TRBJ2-2	TRBV9	TGTGCCAGCAGCGGCCGAGGAAGGACCGGGGAGCTGTTTTTT	CASSGRGRTGELFF
-	-	TRBJ1-5	TRBV7-2	TGTGCCAGCAGCTTAGATTCCTTGGGGTTTGCCCAGCATTTT	CASSLDSLGFAQHF
-	-	TRBJ2-7	TRBV5-1	TGCGCCAGCAGCAAAGATACGGGACGGTACACCTACGAGCAGTACTTC	CASSKDTGRYTYEQYF
-	-	TRBJ1-4	TRBV5-1	TGCGCCAGCAGCTTGCTTGGGGCAACTAATGAAAAACTGTTTTTT	CASSLLGATNEKLFF
-	medium-sized	TRBJ2-1	TRBV5-1	TGCGCCAGCAGCTTTGGGTTAGGCAATGAGCAGTTCTTC	CASSFGLGNEQFF
-	-	TRBJ2-3	TRBV2	TGTGCCAGCAGTCCCCAGGGAGATACGCAGTATTTT	CASSPQGDTQYF
TRBD1	-	TRBJ1-5	TRBV13	TGTGCCAGCAGTTCCGGGACAGGGCTGGCTCAGCCCCAGCATTTT	CASSSGTGLAQPQHF
TRBD1	-	TRBJ1-1	TRBV28	TGTGCCAGCAGTTTAAGGGGGCGCGACACTGAAGCTTTCTTT	CASSLRGRDTEAFF
TRBD1	-	TRBJ1-2	TRBV5-1	TGCGCCAGCAGCTTGGTCGGGACAGGGTCGAACTATGGCTACACCTTC	CASSLVGTGSNYGYTF
TRBD2	-	TRBJ2-5	TRBV9	TGTGCCAGCAGCGTAGGACGGCACGGGAGGGCAGAGACCCAGTACTTC	CASSVGRHGRAETQYF
-	-	TRBJ1-1	TRBV11-3	TGTGCCAGCAGCTTACGCACCGGTTTAGAAGCTTTCTTT	CASSLRTGLEAFF
TRBD2	-	TRBJ2-7	TRBV18	TGTGCCAGCTCACCTCAGGGAGGGAACTACGAGCAGTACTTC	CASSPQGGNYEQYF
-	once	TRBJ2-1	TRBV4-1	TGCGCCAGCGTCGGGAGAGACGGTGAGCAGTTCTTC	CASVGRDGEQFF
-	-	TRBJ2-6	TRBV5-1	TGCGCCAGCAGCTTGGCTTCTGGTAGCTCTGGGGCCAACGTCCTGACTTTC	CASSLASGSSGANVLTF
TRBD1	-	TRBJ1-4	TRBV5-4	TGTGCCAGCACGGACAGGGGCCGGGAAAAACTGTTTTTT	CASTDRGREKLFF
-	-	TRBJ2-1	TRBV9	TGTGCCAGCAGTAACTTAGTGAGCAATGAGCAGTTCTTC	CASSNLVSNEQFF
TRBD2	-	TRBJ2-7	TRBV19	TGTGCCAGTAGTTCTAGCGGGAGGAGCTCCTACGAGCAGTACTTC	CASSSSGRSSYEQYF
TRBD2	-	TRBJ2-1	TRBV18	TGTGCCAGCTCCCTGACTAGCGGGAGATGGAATGAGCAGTTCTTC	CASSLTSGRWNEQFF
-	-	TRBJ1-4	TRBV14	TGTGCCAGCAGCCTTAATGTAGGGATTGGTCCTAATGAAAAACTGTTTTTT	CASSLNVGIGPNEKLFF
TRBD2	-	TRBJ2-7	TRBV4-1	TGCGCCAGCAGTCTTCAACTAGCGGGGATCTACGAGCAGTACTTC	CASSLQLAGIYEQYF
TRBD1	-	TRBJ1-1	TRBV5-4	TGTGCCAGCAGCTTGGGGACAGGCATGAAGAACACTGAAGCTTTCTTT	CASSLGTGMKNTEAFF